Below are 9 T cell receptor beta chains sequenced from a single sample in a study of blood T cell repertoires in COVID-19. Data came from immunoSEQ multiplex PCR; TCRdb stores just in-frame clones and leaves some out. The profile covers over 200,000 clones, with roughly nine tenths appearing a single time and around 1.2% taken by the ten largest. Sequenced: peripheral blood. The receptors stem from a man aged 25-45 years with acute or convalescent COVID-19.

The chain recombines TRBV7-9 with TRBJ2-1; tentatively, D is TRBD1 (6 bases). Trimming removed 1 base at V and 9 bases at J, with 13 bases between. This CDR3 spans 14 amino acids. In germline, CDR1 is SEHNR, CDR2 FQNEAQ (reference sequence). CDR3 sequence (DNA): TGTGCCAGCAGCTTAGGGACAGTAGGGGGTGAGCAGTTCTTC. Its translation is CASSLGTVGGEQFF.

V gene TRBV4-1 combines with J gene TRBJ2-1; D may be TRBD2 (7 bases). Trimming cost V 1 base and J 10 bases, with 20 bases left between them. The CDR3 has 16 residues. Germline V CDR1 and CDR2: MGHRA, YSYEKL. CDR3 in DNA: TGCGCCAGCAGCCAAGTAAGGACTGGGGGGGCCCTGGAGCAGTTCTTC. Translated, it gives CASSQVRTGGALEQFF.

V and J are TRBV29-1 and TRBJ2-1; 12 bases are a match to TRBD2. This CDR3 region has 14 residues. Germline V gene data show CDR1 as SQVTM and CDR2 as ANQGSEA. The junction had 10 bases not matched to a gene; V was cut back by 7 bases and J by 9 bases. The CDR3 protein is CSAATSGSEGEQFF. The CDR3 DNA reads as TGCAGCGCCGCGACTAGCGGGAGTGAAGGTGAGCAGTTCTTC.

The DNA for the CDR3 is TGTGCCAGCAGCAAAAAACGAATTAGCGGGAGGACAAATGAGCAGTTCTTC. It translates to CASSKKRISGRTNEQFF. J is TRBJ2-1 and V is TRBV21-1; TRBD2, as called in the table, went unchecked against the DNA. TRBV21-1 is shown as a pseudogene. The length of the CDR3 is 17 residues.

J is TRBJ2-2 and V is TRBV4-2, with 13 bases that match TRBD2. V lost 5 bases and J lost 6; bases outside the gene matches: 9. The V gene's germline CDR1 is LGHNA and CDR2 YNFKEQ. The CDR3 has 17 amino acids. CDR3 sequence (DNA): TGTGCCAGCAGCGAATCTACTAGCGGGGGGGTGGCCGGGGAGCTGTTTTTT. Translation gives CASSESTSGGVAGELFF.

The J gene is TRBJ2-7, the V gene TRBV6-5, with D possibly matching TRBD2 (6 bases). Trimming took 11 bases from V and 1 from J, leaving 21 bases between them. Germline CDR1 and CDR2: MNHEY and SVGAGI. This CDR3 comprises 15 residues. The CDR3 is CAGLGGGTISYEQYF. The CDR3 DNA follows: TGTGCCGGCTTGGGTGGGGGGACGATATCCTACGAGCAGTACTTC.

CDR3: CASTSGGHNTEAFF. The CDR3 DNA follows: TGTGCCAGCACCTCAGGGGGTCATAACACTGAAGCTTTCTTT. The V call is TRBV27, the J call TRBJ1-1, with 7 bases identical to TRBD1. The CDR3 contains 14 residues. Germline V gene data show CDR1 as MNHEY and CDR2 as SMNVEV (reference sequence). The V segment lost 7 bases and the J segment 2 bases; nucleotides outside the gene matches: 7.

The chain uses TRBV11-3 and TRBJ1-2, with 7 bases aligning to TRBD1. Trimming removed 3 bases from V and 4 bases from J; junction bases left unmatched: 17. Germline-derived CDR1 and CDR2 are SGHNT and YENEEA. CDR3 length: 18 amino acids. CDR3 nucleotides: TGTGCCAGCAGCTTCCCGGGACAGCCCACCCTAGTGAGCTATGGCTACACCTTC. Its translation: CASSFPGQPTLVSYGYTF.

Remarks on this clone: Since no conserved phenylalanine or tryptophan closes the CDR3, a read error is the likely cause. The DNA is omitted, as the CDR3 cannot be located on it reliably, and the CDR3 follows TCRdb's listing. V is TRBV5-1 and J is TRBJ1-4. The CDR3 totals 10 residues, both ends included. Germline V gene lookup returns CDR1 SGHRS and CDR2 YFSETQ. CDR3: CAGPGWGVRG.